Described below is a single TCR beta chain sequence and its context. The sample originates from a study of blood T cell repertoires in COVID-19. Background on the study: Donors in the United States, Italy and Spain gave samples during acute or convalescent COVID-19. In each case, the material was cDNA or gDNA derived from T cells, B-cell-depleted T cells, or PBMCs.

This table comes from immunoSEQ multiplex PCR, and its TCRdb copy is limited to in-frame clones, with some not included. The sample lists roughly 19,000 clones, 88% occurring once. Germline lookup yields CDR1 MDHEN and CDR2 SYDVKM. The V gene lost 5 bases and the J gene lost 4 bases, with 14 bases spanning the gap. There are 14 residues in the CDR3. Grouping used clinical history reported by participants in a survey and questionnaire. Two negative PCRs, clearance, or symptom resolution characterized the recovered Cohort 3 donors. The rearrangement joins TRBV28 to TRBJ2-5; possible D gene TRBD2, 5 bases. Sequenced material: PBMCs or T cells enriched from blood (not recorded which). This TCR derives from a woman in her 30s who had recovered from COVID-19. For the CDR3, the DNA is TGTGCCAGCAGTCCCTCACTAGTTGCAGAGACCCAGTACTTC. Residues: CASSPSLVAETQYF.